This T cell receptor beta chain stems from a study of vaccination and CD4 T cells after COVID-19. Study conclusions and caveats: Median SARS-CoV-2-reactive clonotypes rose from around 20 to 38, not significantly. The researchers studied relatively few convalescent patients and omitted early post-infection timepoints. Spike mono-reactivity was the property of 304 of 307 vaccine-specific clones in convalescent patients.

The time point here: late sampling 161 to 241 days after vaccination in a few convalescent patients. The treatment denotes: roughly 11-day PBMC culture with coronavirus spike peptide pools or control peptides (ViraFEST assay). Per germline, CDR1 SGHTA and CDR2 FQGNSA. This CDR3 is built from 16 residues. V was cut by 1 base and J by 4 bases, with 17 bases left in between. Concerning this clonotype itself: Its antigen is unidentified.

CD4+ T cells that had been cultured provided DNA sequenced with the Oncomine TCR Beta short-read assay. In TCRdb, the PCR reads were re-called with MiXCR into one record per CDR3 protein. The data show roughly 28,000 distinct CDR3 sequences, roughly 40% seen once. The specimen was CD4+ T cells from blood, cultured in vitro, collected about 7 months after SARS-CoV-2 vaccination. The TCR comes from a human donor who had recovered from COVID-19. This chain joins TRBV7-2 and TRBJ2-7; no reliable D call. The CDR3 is CASSLDRSPFGYEQYF. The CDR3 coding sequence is TGTGCCAGCAGCTTAGATAGGTCTCCGTTTGGATACGAGCAGTACTTC.